Described below is a single TCR beta chain sequence and its context. V was clipped by 6 bases and J by 2 bases; unmatched bases: 8. Germline CDR1 and CDR2: LNHDA and SQIVND (reference sequence). The CDR3 is 16 amino acids. The assay was immunoSEQ multiplex PCR, and TCRdb's table has in-frame clones only and misses some. Here the sample spans around 57,000 clones, around 90% being singletons. The data derive from a study of T cell changes during pregnancy in multiple sclerosis. The receptor was derived from a female donor in good health, enrolled as a control in a pregnancy study. The gene calls are TRBV19 and TRBJ2-3; the match to TRBD2 covers 10 bases. The source material was peripheral blood, sampled in the first trimester of pregnancy. As DNA, the CDR3 is TGTGCCAGTAGGCCCGTGAGCGGGGGGGCCACAGATACGCAGTATTTT. Residues: CASRPVSGGATDTQYF.